The present TCR beta chain was sequenced within a study of radiation and T cells in renal cell carcinoma. Study-wide points: From baseline, blood top tumor clonotypes peaked at 2 weeks post-radiation.

Points on this clone: Antigen specificity is unknown.

CDR1 LGHNA and CDR2 YSLEER come from the germline V gene. This CDR3 region has 13 residues. V was clipped by 5 bases and J by 8 bases, with 10 bases between them. Measured with immunoSEQ multiplex PCR; TCRdb has only the in-frame clones, and not every one. The sample comprises 120,000 to 150,000 clones, 86% of which are singletons, and around 17% rests with the top ten. Time point defined: blood 4 weeks post-SBRT, at nephrectomy. Treatment defined: 15 Gy SBRT to primary tumor, nephrectomy 4 weeks later. Source: blood, taken from a patient whose treatment included radiotherapy and nephrectomy. This receptor was obtained from a woman aged 50 to 60 with renal cell carcinoma. This rearrangement joins TRBV4-3 to TRBJ1-6, with unresolved D. The CDR3, as DNA: TGCGCCAGCAGCGGCCAGCGGGATTCACCCCTCCACTTT. Its protein product is CASSGQRDSPLHF.